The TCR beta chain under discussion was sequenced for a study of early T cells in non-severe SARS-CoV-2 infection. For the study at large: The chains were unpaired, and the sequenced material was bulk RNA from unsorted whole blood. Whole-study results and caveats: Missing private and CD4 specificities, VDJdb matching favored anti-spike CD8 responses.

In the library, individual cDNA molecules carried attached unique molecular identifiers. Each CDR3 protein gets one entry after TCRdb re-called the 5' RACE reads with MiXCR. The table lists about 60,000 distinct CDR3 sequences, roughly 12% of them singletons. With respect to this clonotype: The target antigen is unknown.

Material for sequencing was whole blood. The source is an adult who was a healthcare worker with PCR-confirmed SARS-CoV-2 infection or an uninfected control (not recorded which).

The CDR3 loop reads CASSTGGWNEQFF. The CDR3 nucleotides are TGTGCCAGTAGTACAGGAGGGTGGAATGAGCAGTTCTTC. The J gene is TRBJ2-1, the V gene TRBV19, with D possibly matching TRBD2 (6 bases). Trimming left V 4 bases short and J 7 bases short, with 11 bases between. CDR3 length: 13 amino acids. CDR1 and CDR2 (germline): LNHDA, SQIVND (reference sequence). Based on the CDR3 plus reference TRBV19 and TRBJ2-1, the full variable domain is DGGITQSPKYLFRKEGQNVTLSCEQNLNHDAMYWYRQDPGQGLRLIYYSQIVNDFQKGDIAEGYSVSREKKESFPLTVTSAQKNPTAFYLCASSTGGWNEQFFGPGTRLTVL.